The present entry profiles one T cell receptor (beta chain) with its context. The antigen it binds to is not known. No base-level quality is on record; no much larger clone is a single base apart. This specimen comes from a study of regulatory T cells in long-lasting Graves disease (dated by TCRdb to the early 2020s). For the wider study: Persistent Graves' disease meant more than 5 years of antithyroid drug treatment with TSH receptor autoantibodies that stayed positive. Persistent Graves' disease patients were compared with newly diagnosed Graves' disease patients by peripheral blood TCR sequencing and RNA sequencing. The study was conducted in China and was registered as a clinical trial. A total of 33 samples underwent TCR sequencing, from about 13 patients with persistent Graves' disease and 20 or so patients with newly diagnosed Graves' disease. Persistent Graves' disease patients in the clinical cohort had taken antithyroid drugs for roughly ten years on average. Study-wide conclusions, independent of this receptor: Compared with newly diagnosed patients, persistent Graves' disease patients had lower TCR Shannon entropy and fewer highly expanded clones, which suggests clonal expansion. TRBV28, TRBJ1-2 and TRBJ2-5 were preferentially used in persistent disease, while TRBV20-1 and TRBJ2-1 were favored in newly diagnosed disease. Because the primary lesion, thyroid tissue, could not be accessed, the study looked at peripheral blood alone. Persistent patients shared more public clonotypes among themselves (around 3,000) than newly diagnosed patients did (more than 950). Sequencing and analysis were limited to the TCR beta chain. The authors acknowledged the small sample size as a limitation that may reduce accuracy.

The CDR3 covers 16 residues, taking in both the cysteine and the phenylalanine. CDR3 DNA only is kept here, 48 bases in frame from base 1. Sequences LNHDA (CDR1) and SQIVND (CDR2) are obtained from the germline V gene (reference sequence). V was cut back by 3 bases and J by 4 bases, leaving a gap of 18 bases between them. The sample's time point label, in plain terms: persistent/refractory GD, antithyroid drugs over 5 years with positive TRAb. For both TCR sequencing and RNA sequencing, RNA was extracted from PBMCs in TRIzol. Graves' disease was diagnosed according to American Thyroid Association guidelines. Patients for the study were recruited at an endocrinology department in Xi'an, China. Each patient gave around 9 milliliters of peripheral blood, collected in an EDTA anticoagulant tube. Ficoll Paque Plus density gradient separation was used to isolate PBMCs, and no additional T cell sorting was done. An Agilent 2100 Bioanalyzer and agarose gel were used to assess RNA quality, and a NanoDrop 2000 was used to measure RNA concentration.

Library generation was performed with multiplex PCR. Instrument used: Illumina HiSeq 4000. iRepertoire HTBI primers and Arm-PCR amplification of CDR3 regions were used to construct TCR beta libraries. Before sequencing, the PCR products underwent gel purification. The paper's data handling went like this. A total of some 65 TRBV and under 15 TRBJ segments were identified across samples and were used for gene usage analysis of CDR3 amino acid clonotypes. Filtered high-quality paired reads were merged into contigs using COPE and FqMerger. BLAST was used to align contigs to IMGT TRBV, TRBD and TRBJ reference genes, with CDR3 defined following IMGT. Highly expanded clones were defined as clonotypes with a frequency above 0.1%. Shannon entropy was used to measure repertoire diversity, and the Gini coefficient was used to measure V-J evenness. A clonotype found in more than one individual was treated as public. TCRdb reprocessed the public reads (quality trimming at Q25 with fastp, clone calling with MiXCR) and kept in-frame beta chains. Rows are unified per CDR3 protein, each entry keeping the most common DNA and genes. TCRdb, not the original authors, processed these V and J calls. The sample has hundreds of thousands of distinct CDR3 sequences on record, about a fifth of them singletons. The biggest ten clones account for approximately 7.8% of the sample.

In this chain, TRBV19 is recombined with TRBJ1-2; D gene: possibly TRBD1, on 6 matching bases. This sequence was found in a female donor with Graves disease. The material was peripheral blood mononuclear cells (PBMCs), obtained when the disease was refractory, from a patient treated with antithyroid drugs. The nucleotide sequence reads TGTGCCAGTAGTATCGGGTCCACAGGGAACCTCTATGGCTACACCTTC. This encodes CASSIGSTGNLYGYTF. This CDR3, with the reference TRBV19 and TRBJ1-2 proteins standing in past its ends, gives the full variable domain DGGITQSPKYLFRKEGQNVTLSCEQNLNHDAMYWYRQDPGQGLRLIYYSQIVNDFQKGDIAEGYSVSREKKESFPLTVTSAQKNPTAFYLCASSIGSTGNLYGYTFGSGTRLTVV.